The present T cell receptor beta chain was sequenced within a study of CD4 T cells in relation to SARS-CoV-2 and coronaviruses. Study background: Negative control cultures got HIV-1 Nef peptides or no peptide.

CD4+ T cells from unexposed donors were obtained before the COVID-19 pandemic (2011-2018). After approximately ten days of culture, CD4+ T cells were isolated. Regarding this clone: The antigen is unknown.

This table comes from immunoSEQ multiplex PCR, and its TCRdb copy is limited to in-frame clones, with some not included. Seen here are under 35,000 clones, about 75% observed once, and the top ten hold roughly 17%. The V end was cut by 5 bases, the J end by 0 bases, with 7 bases between. The CDR3 has 14 residues. Germline CDR1 is MNHEY and CDR2 is SVGAGI. The source material was CD4+ T cells from PBMCs, cultured in vitro. The chain uses TRBV6-5 and TRBJ1-4; unclear D gene. This receptor was taken from a human donor in good health. CDR3 in amino acids: CASSNIATNEKLFF. DNA for the CDR3: TGTGCCAGCAGTAATATTGCAACTAATGAAAAACTGTTTTTT.